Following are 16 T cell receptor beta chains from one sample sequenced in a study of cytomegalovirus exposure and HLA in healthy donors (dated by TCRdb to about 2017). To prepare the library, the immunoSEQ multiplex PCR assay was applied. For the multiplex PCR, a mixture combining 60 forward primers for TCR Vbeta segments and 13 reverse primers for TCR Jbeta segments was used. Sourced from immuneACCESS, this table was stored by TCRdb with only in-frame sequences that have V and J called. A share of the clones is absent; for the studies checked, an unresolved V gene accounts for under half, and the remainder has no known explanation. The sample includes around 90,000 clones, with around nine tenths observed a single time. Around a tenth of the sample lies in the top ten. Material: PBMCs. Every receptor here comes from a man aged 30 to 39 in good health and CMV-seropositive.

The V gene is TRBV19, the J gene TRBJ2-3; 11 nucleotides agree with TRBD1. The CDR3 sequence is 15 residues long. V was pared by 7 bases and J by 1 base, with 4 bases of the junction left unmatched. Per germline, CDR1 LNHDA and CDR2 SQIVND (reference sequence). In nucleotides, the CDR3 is TGTGCCAGTACCCGGACAGGGGGCGGCACAGATACGCAGTATTTT. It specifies CASTRTGGGTDTQYF.

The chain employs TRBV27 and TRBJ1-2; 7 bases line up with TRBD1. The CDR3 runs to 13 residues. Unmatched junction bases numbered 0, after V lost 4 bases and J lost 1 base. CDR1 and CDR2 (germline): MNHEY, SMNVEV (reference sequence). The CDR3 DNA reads TGTGCCAGCAGTTACAGGGGTAACTATGGCTACACCTTC. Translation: CASSYRGNYGYTF.

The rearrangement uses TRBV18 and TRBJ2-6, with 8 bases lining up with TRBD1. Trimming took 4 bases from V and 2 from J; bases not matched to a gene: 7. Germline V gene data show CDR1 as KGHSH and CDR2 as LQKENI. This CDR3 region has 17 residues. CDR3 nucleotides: TGTGCCAGCTCACGGGAGCTACAGGGGGCTGGGGCCAACGTCCTGACTTTC. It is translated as CASSRELQGAGANVLTF.

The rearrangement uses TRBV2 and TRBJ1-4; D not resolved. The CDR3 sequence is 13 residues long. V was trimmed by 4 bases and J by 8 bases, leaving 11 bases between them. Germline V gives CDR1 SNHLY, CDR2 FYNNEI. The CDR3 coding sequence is TGTGCCAGCAGTGGCCGGCAGGCAGAAAAACTGTTTTTT. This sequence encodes CASSGRQAEKLFF.

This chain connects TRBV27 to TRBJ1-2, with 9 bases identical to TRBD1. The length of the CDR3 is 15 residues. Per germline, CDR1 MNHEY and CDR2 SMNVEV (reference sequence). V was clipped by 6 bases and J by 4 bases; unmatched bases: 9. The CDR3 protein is CASSRGTGLTYGYTF. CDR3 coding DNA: TGTGCCAGCAGCCGAGGGACAGGGCTTACCTATGGCTACACCTTC.

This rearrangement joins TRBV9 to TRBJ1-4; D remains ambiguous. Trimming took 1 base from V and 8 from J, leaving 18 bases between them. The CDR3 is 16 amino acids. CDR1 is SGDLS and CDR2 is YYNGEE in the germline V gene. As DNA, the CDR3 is TGTGCCAGCAGCGTAAACCATCTCGGCGGCCTCGAAAAACTGTTTTTT. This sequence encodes CASSVNHLGGLEKLFF.

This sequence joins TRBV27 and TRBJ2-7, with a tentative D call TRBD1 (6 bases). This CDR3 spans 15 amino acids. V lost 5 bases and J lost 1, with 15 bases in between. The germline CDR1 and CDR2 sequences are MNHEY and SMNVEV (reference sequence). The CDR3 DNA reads TGTGCCAGCAGTCTAACAGGGCAAGGGTCCTACGAGCAGTACTTC. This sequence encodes CASSLTGQGSYEQYF.

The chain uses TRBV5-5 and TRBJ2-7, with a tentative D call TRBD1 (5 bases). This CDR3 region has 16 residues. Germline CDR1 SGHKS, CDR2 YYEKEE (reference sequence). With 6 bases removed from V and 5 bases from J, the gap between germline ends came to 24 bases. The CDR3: CASIPGAGFPDHEQYF. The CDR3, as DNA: TGTGCCAGCATCCCGGGCGCAGGGTTCCCTGACCACGAGCAGTACTTC.

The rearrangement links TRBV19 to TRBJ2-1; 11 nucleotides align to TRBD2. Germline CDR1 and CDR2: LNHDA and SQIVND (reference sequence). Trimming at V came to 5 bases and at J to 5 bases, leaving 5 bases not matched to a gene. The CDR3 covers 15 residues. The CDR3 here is CASSLGTSGDNEQFF. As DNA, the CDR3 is TGTGCCAGTAGTTTAGGGACTAGCGGAGACAATGAGCAGTTCTTC.

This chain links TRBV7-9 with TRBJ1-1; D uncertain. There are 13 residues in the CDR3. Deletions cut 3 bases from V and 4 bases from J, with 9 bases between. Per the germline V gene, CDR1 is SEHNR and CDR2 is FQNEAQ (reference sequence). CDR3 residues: CASSFVGSTEAFF. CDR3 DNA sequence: TGTGCCAGCAGCTTCGTGGGGAGCACTGAAGCTTTCTTT.

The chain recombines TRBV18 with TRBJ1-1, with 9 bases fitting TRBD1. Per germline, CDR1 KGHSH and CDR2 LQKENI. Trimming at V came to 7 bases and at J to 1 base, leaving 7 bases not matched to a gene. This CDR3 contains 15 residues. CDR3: CASLGQGKENTEAFF. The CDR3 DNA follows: TGTGCCAGCTTGGGACAGGGAAAGGAGAACACTGAAGCTTTCTTT.

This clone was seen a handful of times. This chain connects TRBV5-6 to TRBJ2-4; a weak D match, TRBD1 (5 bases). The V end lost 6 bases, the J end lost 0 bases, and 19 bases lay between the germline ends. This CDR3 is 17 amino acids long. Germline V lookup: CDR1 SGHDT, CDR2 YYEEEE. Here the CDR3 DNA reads TGTGCCAGCAACTACGCCCTAGGGGAACTAGCCAAAAACATTCAGTACTTC. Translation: CASNYALGELAKNIQYF.

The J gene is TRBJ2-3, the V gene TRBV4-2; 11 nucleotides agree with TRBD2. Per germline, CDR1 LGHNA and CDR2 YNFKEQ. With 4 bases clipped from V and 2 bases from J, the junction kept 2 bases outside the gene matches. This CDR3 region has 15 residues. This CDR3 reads CASSPSGRTTDTQYF. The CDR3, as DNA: TGTGCCAGCAGCCCTAGCGGGAGGACCACAGATACGCAGTATTTT.

The CDR3 DNA reads TGCGCCAGCAGCTTGGATCCAGGTGAATCACCCCTCCACTTT. Translation: CASSLDPGESPLHF. V usage is TRBV5-1 and J usage is TRBJ1-6; D gene ambiguous. The germline CDR1 and CDR2 sequences are SGHRS and YFSETQ. The CDR3 length is 14 residues. Trimming left V 0 bases short and J 10 bases short, with 11 bases between.

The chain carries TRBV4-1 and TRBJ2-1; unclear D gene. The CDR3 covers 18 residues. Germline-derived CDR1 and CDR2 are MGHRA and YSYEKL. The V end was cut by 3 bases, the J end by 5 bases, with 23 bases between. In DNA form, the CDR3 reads TGCGCCAGCAGCCACAGAGCTAAAACAAGACAAGCTAACAATGAGCAGTTCTTC. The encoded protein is CASSHRAKTRQANNEQFF.

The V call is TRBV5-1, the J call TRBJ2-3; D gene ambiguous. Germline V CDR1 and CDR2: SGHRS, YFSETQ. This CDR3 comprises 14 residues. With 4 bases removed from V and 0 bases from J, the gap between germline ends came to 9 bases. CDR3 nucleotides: TGCGCCAGCAGCCCAGTTATTAGCACAGATACGCAGTATTTT. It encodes CASSPVISTDTQYF.